What follows are 13 T cell receptor beta chains derived from one specimen sequenced in a study of shared clonotypes between healthy human individuals. TCRdb's table, derived via immunoSEQ multiplex PCR, lists solely in-frame clones and lacks some. Among roughly 2 million clones, 85% to 95% were seen once, and the ten largest hold under 0.15%. The sample was naive CD4+ T cells sorted from blood. Specified subset: CD45RA+ positively selected. All receptors come from a man aged 18 to 30 in good health.

Concerning this clone itself: The sample contains more than one DNA sequence encoding this CDR3. The rearrangement links TRBV10-3 to TRBJ2-3; D unclear. The CDR3 extends over 13 amino acids. The ends were cut back, 4 bases at V and 0 bases at J, with 5 bases in the middle. Germline CDR1 is ENHRY and CDR2 is SYGVKD. CDR3 protein: CAISGASTDTQYF. The CDR3 DNA follows: TGTGCCATCAGTGGGGCCAGCACAGATACGCAGTATTTT.

This chain joins TRBV7-9 and TRBJ1-2; TRBD1 might be the D (6 bases). The CDR3 extends over 14 amino acids. Germline CDR1 SEHNR, CDR2 FQNEAQ (reference sequence). Deletions cut 5 bases from V and 2 bases from J, with 12 bases between. Written as DNA, the CDR3 is TGTGCCAGCAGCGGGGGCGCACTAAACTATGGCTACACCTTC. Protein sequence: CASSGGALNYGYTF.

The chain recombines TRBV28 with TRBJ1-1; no clear D gene. The V gene lost 1 base and the J gene lost 0 bases, with 24 bases spanning the gap. Germline lookup yields CDR1 MDHEN and CDR2 SYDVKM. The CDR3 has 20 residues. The CDR3 nucleotides are TGTGCCAGCAGTTTATTCGGTCCCGGGCGGGGTATGGGGTTGAACACTGAAGCTTTCTTT. It encodes CASSLFGPGRGMGLNTEAFF.

This clone appeared a single time. The chain is built from TRBV19 and TRBJ2-2; TRBD2 agrees at 7 bases. V lost 5 bases, J lost 4 bases, and 7 bases stayed unmatched. Looked up from germline, CDR1 is LNHDA and CDR2 is SQIVND (reference sequence). The CDR3 is made up of 15 amino acids. In nucleotides, the CDR3 is TGTGCCAGTAGTCCCTCCGGGGAGGGCACCGGGGAGCTGTTTTTT. Protein: CASSPSGEGTGELFF.

The rearrangement uses TRBV5-1 and TRBJ2-1, with a weak D call TRBD2 (5 bases). The CDR3 is 15 amino acids. V was shortened by 0 bases and J by 8 bases, with 15 bases between the two germline ends. Germline CDR1 is SGHRS and CDR2 is YFSETQ. CDR3 protein: CASSLGGLRGHEQFF. The CDR3 DNA reads as TGCGCCAGCAGCTTGGGAGGCCTTAGAGGGCATGAGCAGTTCTTC.

The gene calls are TRBV30 and TRBJ1-1, with a possible D match to TRBD1 (6 bases). This CDR3 spans 13 amino acids. Germline CDR1 is GTSNPN and CDR2 is SVGIG (reference sequence). V gave up 7 bases and J gave up 5 bases, with 17 bases separating them. The CDR3 sequence: CALSQGGETEAFF. The CDR3, as DNA: TGTGCCTTGTCACAGGGCGGTGAGACTGAAGCTTTCTTT.

The CDR3 region is CASSYPGQNEKLFF. As DNA, the CDR3 is TGTGCCAGCAGTTACCCTGGACAGAATGAAAAACTGTTTTTT. The rearrangement joins TRBV6-6 to TRBJ1-4; D may be TRBD1 (6 bases). The CDR3 length is 14 residues. With 2 bases removed from V and 5 bases from J, the gap between germline ends came to 9 bases. CDR1 MNHNY and CDR2 SVGAGI come from the germline V gene (reference sequence).

This clone was detected once. This specimen includes other DNA sequences encoding the same CDR3. The V call is TRBV2, the J call TRBJ2-5; D ambiguous. The germline gives CDR1 SNHLY, CDR2 FYNNEI. The CDR3 length is 13 residues. V lost 1 base and J 2 bases, leaving 5 bases between the germline ends. This CDR3 reads CASSEEVQETQYF. The CDR3 nucleotides read TGTGCCAGCAGTGAAGAGGTACAAGAGACCCAGTACTTC.

This rearrangement joins TRBV28 to TRBJ1-4, with D possibly TRBD1 on 6 matching bases. V was trimmed by 3 bases and J by 6 bases, leaving 8 bases between them. This CDR3 region has 13 residues. CDR1 MDHEN and CDR2 SYDVKM come from the germline V gene. The CDR3 sequence is CASSFAGDEKLFF. In DNA form, the CDR3 reads TGTGCCAGCAGTTTCGCAGGGGATGAAAAACTGTTTTTT.

The chain employs TRBV5-1 and TRBJ1-2; 8 bases map to TRBD1. CDR1 SGHRS and CDR2 YFSETQ come from the germline V gene. Trimming removed 3 bases from V and 2 bases from J; junction bases left unmatched: 3. This CDR3 comprises 14 residues. The CDR3 is CASSYGQGNYGYTF. CDR3 sequence (DNA): TGCGCCAGCAGCTACGGACAGGGCAACTATGGCTACACCTTC.

This clone was seen only a few times. The CDR3 spells CASSLDGRGGQDEAFF. CDR3 nucleotide sequence: TGTGCCAGCAGCTTAGATGGTAGAGGGGGGCAAGATGAAGCTTTCTTT. The chain has TRBV11-3 and TRBJ1-1; maybe TRBD1 (6 bases). The V and J ends lost 0 bases and 7 bases respectively, with 18 bases between them. This CDR3 comprises 16 residues. The V gene's germline CDR1 is SGHNT and CDR2 YENEEA.

Only one count was recorded for this clone. V is TRBV30 and J is TRBJ2-7; 11 nucleotides agree with TRBD2. Looked up from germline, CDR1 is GTSNPN and CDR2 is SVGIG (reference sequence). The CDR3 length is 14 residues. With 5 bases clipped from V and 2 bases from J, the junction kept 5 bases outside the gene matches. The CDR3 reads CAWGLAGGPYEQYF. CDR3 nucleotide sequence: TGTGCCTGGGGCTTAGCGGGAGGGCCCTACGAGCAGTACTTC.

The V and J genes are TRBV7-9 and TRBJ1-4; maybe TRBD1 (5 bases). Trimming cost V 5 bases and J 8 bases, with 21 bases left between them. The CDR3 extends over 16 amino acids. Germline V gene data show CDR1 as SEHNR and CDR2 as FQNEAQ (reference sequence). The CDR3 DNA follows: TGTGCCAGCAGCATTGACCCTGGACGGGGACGGGAAAAACTGTTTTTT. This codes for CASSIDPGRGREKLFF.